A selection of T cell receptor beta chains follows, all from one sample in a study of T cell repertoires in aging, cancer and after chemotherapy. In TCRdb, the multiplex PCR reads were re-called with MiXCR into one record per CDR3 protein. The sample records 10,000 to 15,000 distinct CDR3 sequences, around 30% being singletons. The sequenced sample was blood. The receptors stem from a human donor with a blood cancer. Both conserved end residues are part of each CDR3. A D gene is named only where the DNA matches it firmly. The size entry is marked missing in some rows and otherwise reads once, few, many or a size class.

D: TRBD2; J: TRBJ2-7; size: -; V: TRBV20-1; CDR3: CSASESGMASGKYEQYF; DNA: TGCAGTGCTAGCGAATCGGGTATGGCTAGCGGGAAGTACGAGCAGTACTTC
D: -; J: TRBJ1-2; size: medium-sized; V: TRBV29-1; CDR3: CSVVVWGPYGYTF; DNA: TGCAGCGTTGTTGTTTGGGGCCCCTATGGCTACACCTTC
D: -; J: TRBJ1-3; size: many; V: TRBV7-6; CDR3: CASSLGHSGNTIYF; DNA: TGTGCCAGCAGCTTGGGACACTCTGGAAACACCATATATTTT
D: -; J: TRBJ1-4; size: -; V: TRBV14; CDR3: CASSHQGWGDEKLFF; DNA: TGTGCCAGCAGCCATCAGGGTTGGGGTGATGAAAAACTGTTTTTT
D: -; J: TRBJ1-2; size: once; V: TRBV7-7; CDR3: CASSFLGHGYTF; DNA: TGTGCTAGCAGCTTCTTGGGCCATGGCTACACCTTC
D: -; J: TRBJ2-7; size: -; V: TRBV11-1; CDR3: CASSFGPFARLGTRAYEQYF; DNA: TGTGCCAGCAGCTTTGGTCCGTTCGCCAGGCTTGGGACACGAGCCTACGAGCAGTACTTC
D: -; J: TRBJ1-6; size: few; V: TRBV6-5; CDR3: CAAAPEGYNSPLHF; DNA: TGTGCCGCAGCGCCAGAAGGCTATAATTCACCCCTCCACTTT
D: TRBD2; J: TRBJ2-2; size: -; V: TRBV6-5; CDR3: CASSYPWRGGGRELFF; DNA: TGTGCCAGCAGTTACCCGTGGCGGGGGGGCGGCCGGGAGCTGTTTTTT
D: -; J: TRBJ1-5; size: medium-sized; V: TRBV19; CDR3: CASSIGTRSNQPQHF; DNA: TGTGCCAGTAGTATCGGGACCAGGAGCAATCAGCCCCAGCATTTT
D: TRBD2; J: TRBJ2-1; size: -; V: TRBV29-1; CDR3: CSVAPGHRAGGYNEQFF; DNA: TGCAGCGTGGCACCGGGACACCGGGCGGGGGGCTACAATGAGCAGTTCTTC
D: -; J: TRBJ1-2; size: few; V: TRBV7-2; CDR3: CASSLGGRAISNYGYTF; DNA: TGTGCCAGCAGCTTAGGGGGCAGGGCCATCTCTAACTATGGCTACACCTTC
D: -; J: TRBJ1-1; size: -; V: TRBV6-1; CDR3: CADRPRSEAFF; DNA: TGTGCCGATCGACCTCGTAGTGAAGCTTTCTTT
D: -; J: TRBJ2-1; size: -; V: TRBV7-9; CDR3: CASSFSLQGGNEQFF; DNA: TGTGCCAGCAGCTTTTCCCTACAGGGTGGCAATGAGCAGTTCTTC
D: -; J: TRBJ2-2; size: medium-sized; V: TRBV6-5; CDR3: CASSYEVNTGELFF; DNA: TGTGCCAGCAGTTACGAAGTGAACACCGGGGAGCTGTTTTTT
D: TRBD1; J: TRBJ2-1; size: few; V: TRBV12-3/TRBV12-4; CDR3: CASRDREYEQFF; DNA: TGTGCCAGCAGAGACAGGGAATATGAGCAGTTCTTC
D: TRBD1; J: TRBJ1-6; size: medium-sized; V: TRBV19; CDR3: CASSTDRGGSPLHF; DNA: TGTGCCAGTAGTACGGACAGGGGTGGCTCACCCCTCCACTTT
D: -; J: TRBJ1-2; size: -; V: TRBV12-3/TRBV12-4; CDR3: CASNLGGLGYTF; DNA: TGTGCCAGCAACCTCGGAGGGTTGGGCTACACCTTC
D: -; J: TRBJ1-5; size: few; V: TRBV6-6; CDR3: CASSYPEPNQPQHF; DNA: TGTGCCAGCAGTTACCCCGAACCGAATCAGCCCCAGCATTTT
D: -; J: TRBJ1-5; size: medium-sized; V: TRBV6-5; CDR3: CASSYSSTGGRNQPQHF; DNA: TGTGCCAGCAGTTACTCGAGCACCGGGGGTCGGAATCAGCCCCAGCATTTT
D: -; J: TRBJ2-6; size: medium-sized; V: TRBV19; CDR3: CASSMRSRGPGANVLTF; DNA: TGTGCCAGTAGTATGCGGTCTAGGGGCCCTGGGGCCAACGTCCTGACTTTC
D: -; J: TRBJ2-5; size: medium-sized; V: TRBV6-5; CDR3: CASSYGLARETQYF; DNA: TGTGCCAGCAGTTATGGGCTAGCACGAGAGACCCAGTACTTC
D: TRBD2; J: TRBJ2-5; size: -; V: TRBV30; CDR3: CAWSVNGLAEGVQETQYF; DNA: TGTGCCTGGAGTGTAAACGGACTAGCGGAGGGAGTCCAAGAGACCCAGTACTTC
D: -; J: TRBJ2-2; size: medium-sized; V: TRBV19; CDR3: CASSIGDMGDGELFF; DNA: TGTGCCAGTAGTATAGGAGACATGGGGGACGGGGAGCTGTTTTTT
D: TRBD1; J: TRBJ1-1; size: few; V: TRBV6-2/TRBV6-3; CDR3: CASRSDRVNTEAFF; DNA: TGTGCCAGCAGATCGGACAGGGTGAACACTGAAGCTTTCTTT
D: TRBD1; J: TRBJ1-6; size: -; V: TRBV19; CDR3: CASKPGTGGYNSPLHF; DNA: TGTGCCAGTAAACCCGGGACAGGCGGCTATAATTCACCCCTCCACTTT